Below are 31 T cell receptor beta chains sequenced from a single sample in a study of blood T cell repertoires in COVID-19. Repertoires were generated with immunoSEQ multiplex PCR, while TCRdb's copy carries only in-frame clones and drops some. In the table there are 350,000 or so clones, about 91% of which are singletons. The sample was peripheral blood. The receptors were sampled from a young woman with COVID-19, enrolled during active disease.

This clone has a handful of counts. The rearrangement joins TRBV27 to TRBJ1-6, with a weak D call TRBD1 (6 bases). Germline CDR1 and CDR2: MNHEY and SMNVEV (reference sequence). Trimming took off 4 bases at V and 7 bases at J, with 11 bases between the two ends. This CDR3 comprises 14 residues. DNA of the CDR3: TGTGCCAGCAGTTCCAGGGGCGCCAATTCACCCCTCCACTTT. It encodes CASSSRGANSPLHF.

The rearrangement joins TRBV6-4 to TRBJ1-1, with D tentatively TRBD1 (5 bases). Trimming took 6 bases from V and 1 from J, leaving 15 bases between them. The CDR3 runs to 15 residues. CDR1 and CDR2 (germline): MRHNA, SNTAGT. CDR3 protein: CASRIGPGGNTEAFF. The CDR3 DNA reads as TGTGCCAGCAGAATAGGGCCCGGGGGGAACACTGAAGCTTTCTTT.

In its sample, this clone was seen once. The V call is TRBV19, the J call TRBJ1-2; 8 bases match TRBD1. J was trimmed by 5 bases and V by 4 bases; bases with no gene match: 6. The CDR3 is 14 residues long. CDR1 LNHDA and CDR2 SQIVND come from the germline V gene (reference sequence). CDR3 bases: TGTGCCAGTAGTAAGGCGACAGGGGTATATGGCTACACCTTC. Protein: CASSKATGVYGYTF.

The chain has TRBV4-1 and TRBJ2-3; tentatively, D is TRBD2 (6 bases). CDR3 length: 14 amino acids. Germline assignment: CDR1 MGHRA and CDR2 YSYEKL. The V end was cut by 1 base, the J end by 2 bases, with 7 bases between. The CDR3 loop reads CASSQAGVTDTQYF. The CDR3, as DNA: TGCGCCAGCAGCCAAGCGGGGGTCACAGATACGCAGTATTTT.

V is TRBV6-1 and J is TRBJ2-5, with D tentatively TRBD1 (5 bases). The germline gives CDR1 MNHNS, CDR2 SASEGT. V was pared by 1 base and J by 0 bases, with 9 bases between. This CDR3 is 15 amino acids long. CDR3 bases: TGTGCCAGCAGTGAAGGGACAACGTACCAAGAGACCCAGTACTTC. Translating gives CASSEGTTYQETQYF.

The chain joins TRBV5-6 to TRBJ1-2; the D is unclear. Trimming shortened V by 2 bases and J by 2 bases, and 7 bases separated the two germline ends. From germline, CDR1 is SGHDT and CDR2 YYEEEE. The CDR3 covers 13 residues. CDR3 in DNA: TGTGCCAGCAGCTTCGCGAACAACTATGGCTACACCTTC. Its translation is CASSFANNYGYTF.

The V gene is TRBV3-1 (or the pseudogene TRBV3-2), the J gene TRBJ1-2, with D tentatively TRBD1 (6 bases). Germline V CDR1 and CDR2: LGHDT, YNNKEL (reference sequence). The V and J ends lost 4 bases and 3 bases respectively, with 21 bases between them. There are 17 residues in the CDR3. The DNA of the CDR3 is TGTGCCAGCAGCCGAGCAAACAGGGTCGATCCGCACTATGGCTACACCTTC. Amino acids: CASSRANRVDPHYGYTF.

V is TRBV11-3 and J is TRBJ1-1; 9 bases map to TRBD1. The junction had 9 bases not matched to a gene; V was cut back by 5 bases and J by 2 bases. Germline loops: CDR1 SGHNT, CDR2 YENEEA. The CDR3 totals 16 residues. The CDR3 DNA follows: TGTGCCAGCAGCACGGACAGGGGCTACAACAACACTGAAGCTTTCTTT. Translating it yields CASSTDRGYNNTEAFF. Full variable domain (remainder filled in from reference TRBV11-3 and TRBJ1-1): EAGVVQSPRYKIIEKKQPVAFWCNPISGHNTLYWYLQNLGQGPELLIRYENEEAVDDSQLPKDRFSAERLKGVDSTLKIQPAELGDSAVYLCASSTDRGYNNTEAFFGQGTRLTVV.

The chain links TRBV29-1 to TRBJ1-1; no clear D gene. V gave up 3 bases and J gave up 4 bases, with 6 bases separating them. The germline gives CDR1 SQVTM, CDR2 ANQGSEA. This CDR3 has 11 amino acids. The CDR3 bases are TGCAGCGTTGAGTCTTTCACTGAAGCTTTCTTT. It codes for CSVESFTEAFF.

CDR3 loop: CASSWTGIGAPLGELFF. The CDR3 nucleotides are TGTGCCAGCAGTTGGACAGGGATCGGTGCCCCTCTCGGGGAGCTGTTTTTT. The V and J genes are TRBV27 and TRBJ2-2; TRBD1 agrees at 8 bases. Germline assignment: CDR1 MNHEY and CDR2 SMNVEV (reference sequence). This CDR3 is built from 17 residues. The trim removed 4 bases at V and 7 bases at J, leaving 14 bases unmatched.

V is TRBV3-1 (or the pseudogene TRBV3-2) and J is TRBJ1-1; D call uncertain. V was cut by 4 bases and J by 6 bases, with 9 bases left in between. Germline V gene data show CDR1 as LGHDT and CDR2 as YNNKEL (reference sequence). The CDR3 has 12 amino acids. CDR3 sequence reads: CASSPPGPEAFF. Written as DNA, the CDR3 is TGTGCCAGCAGCCCTCCGGGTCCTGAAGCTTTCTTT.

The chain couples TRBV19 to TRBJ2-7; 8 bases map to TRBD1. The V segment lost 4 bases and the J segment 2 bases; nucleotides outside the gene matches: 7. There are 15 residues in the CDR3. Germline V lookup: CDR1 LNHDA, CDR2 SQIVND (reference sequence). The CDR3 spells CASSSGTGETYEQYF. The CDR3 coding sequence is TGTGCCAGTAGTAGCGGGACAGGCGAAACCTACGAGCAGTACTTC.

The CDR3 region is CASSEEGDSNQPQHF. As DNA, the CDR3 is TGTGCCAGCAGCGAGGAAGGGGATAGCAATCAGCCCCAGCATTTT. V usage is TRBV7-9 and J usage is TRBJ1-5; D is possibly TRBD1 (5 bases). The V gene's germline CDR1 is SEHNR and CDR2 FQNEAQ (reference sequence). CDR3 length: 15 amino acids. Trimming took 5 bases from V and 0 from J, leaving 11 bases between them.

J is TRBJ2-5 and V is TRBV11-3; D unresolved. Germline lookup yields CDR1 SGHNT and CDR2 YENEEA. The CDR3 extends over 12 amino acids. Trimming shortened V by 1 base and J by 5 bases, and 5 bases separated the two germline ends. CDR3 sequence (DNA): TGTGCCAGCAGCTTAGTCGGGGAGACCCAGTACTTC. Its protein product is CASSLVGETQYF. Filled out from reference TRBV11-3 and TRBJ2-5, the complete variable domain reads EAGVVQSPRYKIIEKKQPVAFWCNPISGHNTLYWYLQNLGQGPELLIRYENEEAVDDSQLPKDRFSAERLKGVDSTLKIQPAELGDSAVYLCASSLVGETQYFGPGTRLLVL.

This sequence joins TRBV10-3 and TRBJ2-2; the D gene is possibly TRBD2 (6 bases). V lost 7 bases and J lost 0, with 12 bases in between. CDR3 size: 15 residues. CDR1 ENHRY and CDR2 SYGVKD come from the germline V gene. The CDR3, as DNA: TGTGCCATCACGCCGGGACTCTCGAACACCGGGGAGCTGTTTTTT. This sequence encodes CAITPGLSNTGELFF.

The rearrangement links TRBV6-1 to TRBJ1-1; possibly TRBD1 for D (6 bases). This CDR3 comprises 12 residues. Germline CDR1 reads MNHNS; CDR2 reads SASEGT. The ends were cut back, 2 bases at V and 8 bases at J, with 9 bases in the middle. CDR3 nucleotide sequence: TGTGCCAGCAGTGAATTTGGACAGGAAGCTTTCTTT. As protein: CASSEFGQEAFF.

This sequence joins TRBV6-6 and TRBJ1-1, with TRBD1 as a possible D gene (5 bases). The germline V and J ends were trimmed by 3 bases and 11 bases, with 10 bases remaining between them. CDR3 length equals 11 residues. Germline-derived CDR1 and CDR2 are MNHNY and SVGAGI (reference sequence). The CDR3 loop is CASSYYRGAFF. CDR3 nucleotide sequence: TGTGCCAGCAGTTATTATCGGGGGGCTTTCTTT.

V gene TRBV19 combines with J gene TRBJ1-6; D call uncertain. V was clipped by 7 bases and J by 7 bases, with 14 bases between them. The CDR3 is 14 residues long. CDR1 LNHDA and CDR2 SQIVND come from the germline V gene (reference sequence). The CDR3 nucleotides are TGTGCCAGTAAGGAGTCCCGACTCAATTCACCCCTCCACTTT. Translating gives CASKESRLNSPLHF.

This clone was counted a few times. CDR3 protein: CASSSLDRVHTEAFF. The CDR3 DNA follows: TGTGCCAGCAGTTCCTTAGACAGAGTTCATACTGAAGCTTTCTTT. The J gene is TRBJ1-1, the V gene TRBV6-2 or TRBV6-3, with D possibly being TRBD1 (5 bases). This CDR3 comprises 15 residues. V was cut by 4 bases and J by 5 bases, with 17 bases left in between. Looked up from germline, CDR1 is MNHEY and CDR2 is SVGEGT.

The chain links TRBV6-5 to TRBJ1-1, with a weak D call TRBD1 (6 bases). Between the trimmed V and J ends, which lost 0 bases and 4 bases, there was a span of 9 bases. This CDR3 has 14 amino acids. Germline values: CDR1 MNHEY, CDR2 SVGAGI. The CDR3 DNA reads TGTGCCAGCAGTTACTCAACAGGGACCACTGAAGCTTTCTTT. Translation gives CASSYSTGTTEAFF.

The CDR3 here is CAWSVGTSGEETQYF. The CDR3 region has the DNA TGTGCCTGGAGTGTTGGGACTAGCGGGGAAGAGACCCAGTACTTC. The chain combines TRBV30 with TRBJ2-5, with 13 nucleotides matching TRBD2. Per the germline V gene, CDR1 is GTSNPN and CDR2 is SVGIG (reference sequence). CDR3 length: 15 amino acids. Trimming cost V 0 bases and J 3 bases; bases outside gene matches: 1.

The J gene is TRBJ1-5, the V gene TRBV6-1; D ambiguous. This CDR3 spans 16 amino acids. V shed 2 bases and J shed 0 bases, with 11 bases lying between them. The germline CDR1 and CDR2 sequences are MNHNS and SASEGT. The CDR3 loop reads CASSELQMNSNQPQHF. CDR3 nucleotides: TGTGCCAGCAGTGAATTACAGATGAATAGCAATCAGCCCCAGCATTTT.

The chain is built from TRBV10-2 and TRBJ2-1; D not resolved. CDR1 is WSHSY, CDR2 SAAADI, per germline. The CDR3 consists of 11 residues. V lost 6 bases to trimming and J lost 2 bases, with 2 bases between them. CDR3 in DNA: TGCGCCAGCAGCACCTACAATGAGCAGTTCTTC. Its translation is CASSTYNEQFF.

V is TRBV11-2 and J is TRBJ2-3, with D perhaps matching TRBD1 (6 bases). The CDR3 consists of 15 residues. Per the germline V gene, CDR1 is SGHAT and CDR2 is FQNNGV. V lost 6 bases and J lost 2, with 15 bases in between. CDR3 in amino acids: CASRPGQSPTDTQYF. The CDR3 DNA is TGTGCCAGCAGACCCGGACAGTCTCCCACAGATACGCAGTATTTT.

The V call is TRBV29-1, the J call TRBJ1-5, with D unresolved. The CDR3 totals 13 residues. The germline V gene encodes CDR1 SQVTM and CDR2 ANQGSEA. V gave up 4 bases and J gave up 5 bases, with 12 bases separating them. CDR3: CSVGWQKDQPQHF. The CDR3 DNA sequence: TGCAGCGTTGGGTGGCAAAAAGATCAGCCCCAGCATTTT.

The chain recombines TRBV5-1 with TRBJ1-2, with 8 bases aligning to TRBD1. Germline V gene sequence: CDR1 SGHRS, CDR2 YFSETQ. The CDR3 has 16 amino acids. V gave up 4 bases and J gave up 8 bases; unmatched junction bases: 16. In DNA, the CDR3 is TGCGCCAGCAGCAGCCTCGGACAGGGATTATTGGCCGGCTACACCTTC. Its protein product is CASSSLGQGLLAGYTF. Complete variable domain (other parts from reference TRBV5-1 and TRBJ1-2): KAGVTQTPRYLIKTRGQQVTLSCSPISGHRSVSWYQQTPGQGLQFLFEYFSETQRNKGNFPGRFSGRQFSNSRSEMNVSTLELGDSALYLCASSSLGQGLLAGYTFGSGTRLTVV.

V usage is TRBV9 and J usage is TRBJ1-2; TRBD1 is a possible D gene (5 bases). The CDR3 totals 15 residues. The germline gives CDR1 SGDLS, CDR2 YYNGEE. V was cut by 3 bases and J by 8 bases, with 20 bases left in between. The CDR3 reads CASSANPGREGGYTF. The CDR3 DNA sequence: TGTGCCAGCAGCGCCAATCCAGGGAGGGAAGGCGGCTACACCTTC.

The CDR3, as DNA: TGTGCCAGCAGTGGGGGAGGGCATCAGCCCCAGCATTTT. It specifies CASSGGGHQPQHF. V usage is TRBV2 and J usage is TRBJ1-5, with D unresolved. CDR1 SNHLY and CDR2 FYNNEI come from the germline V gene. The V end was cut by 4 bases, the J end by 5 bases, with 9 bases between. The CDR3 runs to 13 residues.

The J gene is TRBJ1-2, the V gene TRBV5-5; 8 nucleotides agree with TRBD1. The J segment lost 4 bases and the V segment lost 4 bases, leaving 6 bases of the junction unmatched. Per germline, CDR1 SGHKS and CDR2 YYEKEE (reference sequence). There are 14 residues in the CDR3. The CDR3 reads CASSVQGARYGYTF. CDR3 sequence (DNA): TGTGCCAGCAGCGTTCAGGGGGCTCGCTATGGCTACACCTTC.

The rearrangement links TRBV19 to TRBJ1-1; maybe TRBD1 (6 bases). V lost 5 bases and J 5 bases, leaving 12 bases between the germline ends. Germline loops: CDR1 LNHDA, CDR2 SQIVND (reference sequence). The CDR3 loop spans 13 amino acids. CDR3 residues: CASSSGGRTEAFF. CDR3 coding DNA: TGTGCCAGTAGTTCGGGGGGCCGGACTGAAGCTTTCTTT.

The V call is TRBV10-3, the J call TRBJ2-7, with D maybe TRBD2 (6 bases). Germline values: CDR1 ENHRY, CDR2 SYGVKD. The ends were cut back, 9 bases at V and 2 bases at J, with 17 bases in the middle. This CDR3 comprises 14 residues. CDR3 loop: CAISAGGPTYEQYV. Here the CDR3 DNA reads TGTGCCATTTCCGCCGGGGGACCTACCTACGAGCAGTACGTC.